These 17 T cell receptor beta chains originate from one sample sequenced in a study of cytotoxic CD8 clonotypes in ibrutinib-treated CLL. TCRdb's table, derived via immunoSEQ multiplex PCR, lists solely in-frame clones and lacks some. The table has around 77,000 clones, around 82% seen once; the top ten hold about 8%. The sample consisted of PBMCs, taken at disease progression, from a patient treated with ibrutinib. The receptors stem from a human donor with chronic lymphocytic leukemia.

V and J are TRBV5-5 and TRBJ2-1; TRBD2 matches at 7 bases. Germline loops: CDR1 SGHKS, CDR2 YYEKEE (reference sequence). Trimming removed 4 bases from V and 7 bases from J; junction bases left unmatched: 11. The CDR3 is 15 amino acids. For the CDR3, the DNA is TGTGCCAGCAGCGAAGTGGGCGGGAGCCGAAATGAGCAGTTCTTC. Translated: CASSEVGGSRNEQFF. Together with reference TRBV5-5 and TRBJ2-1, the CDR3 gives the full variable domain: DAGVTQSPTHLIKTRGQQVTLRCSPISGHKSVSWYQQVLGQGPQFIFQYYEKEERGRGNFPDRFSARQFPNYSSELNVNALLLGDSALYLCASSEVGGSRNEQFFGPGTRLTVL.

The chain couples TRBV18 to TRBJ1-2; D possibly corresponds to TRBD1 (5 bases). V was trimmed by 2 bases and J by 7 bases, leaving 11 bases between them. The CDR3 loop spans 13 amino acids. CDR1 is KGHSH and CDR2 is LQKENI in the germline V gene. CDR3 region: CASSPRAGSGYTF. The CDR3 DNA reads TGTGCCAGCTCACCAAGGGCAGGGTCTGGCTACACCTTC.

The chain's CDR3 is CASSETDYTEAFF. The CDR3, as DNA: TGTGCCAGCAGCGAGACAGATTACACTGAAGCTTTCTTT. The chain employs TRBV2 and TRBJ1-1; D is possibly TRBD1 (5 bases). Trimming removed 6 bases from V and 3 bases from J, with 11 bases in between. The CDR3 loop spans 13 amino acids. Germline CDR1 reads SNHLY; CDR2 reads FYNNEI.

The rearrangement uses TRBV10-1 and TRBJ2-7, with no clear D. The CDR3 spans 12 residues. V was trimmed by 3 bases and J by 6 bases, leaving 9 bases between them. Germline CDR1 and CDR2: WNHNN and SYGVQD (reference sequence). This CDR3 is CASSDGYFEQYF. DNA for the CDR3: TGCGCCAGCAGTGATGGGTATTTCGAGCAGTACTTC.

This clone was counted between two and nine times. This chain links TRBV9 with TRBJ2-1; no reliable D call. Germline CDR1 is SGDLS and CDR2 is YYNGEE. Trimming shortened V by 7 bases and J by 4 bases, and 12 bases separated the two germline ends. This CDR3 has 13 residues. The CDR3 loop reads CASGSRSYNEQFF. The CDR3 bases are TGTGCCAGCGGGTCTCGCAGTTACAATGAGCAGTTCTTC.

The gene calls are TRBV2 and TRBJ1-2; D might be TRBD1 (5 bases). V was shortened by 3 bases and J by 7 bases, with 12 bases between the two germline ends. In germline, CDR1 is SNHLY, CDR2 FYNNEI. The CDR3 is 13 residues long. CDR3 protein: CASSEQDIPGYTF. Written as DNA, the CDR3 is TGTGCCAGCAGTGAGCAGGACATCCCTGGCTACACCTTC.

J is TRBJ2-3 and V is TRBV4-1; D is possibly TRBD2 (5 bases). Trimming left V 0 bases short and J 11 bases short, with 15 bases between. The CDR3 totals 14 residues. The V gene's germline CDR1 is MGHRA and CDR2 YSYEKL. CDR3 region: CASSQEVRVGVQYF. In nucleotides, the CDR3 is TGCGCCAGCAGCCAAGAGGTCCGGGTGGGAGTGCAGTATTTT.

The chain has TRBV4-1 and TRBJ1-3; no clear D. CDR1 MGHRA and CDR2 YSYEKL come from the germline V gene. V lost 1 base, J lost 0 bases, and 16 bases lay in between. This CDR3 comprises 18 residues. CDR3 sequence reads: CASSQVVYPWSSGNTIYF. CDR3 sequence (DNA): TGCGCCAGCAGCCAAGTTGTCTACCCTTGGAGCTCTGGAAACACCATATATTTT.

This clone was recorded once. The rearrangement joins TRBV4-1 to TRBJ1-3; no definite D call. The CDR3 totals 17 residues. The germline V gene encodes CDR1 MGHRA and CDR2 YSYEKL. V was shortened by 0 bases and J by 0 bases, with 12 bases between the two germline ends. CDR3 amino acids: CASSQDQFLFSGNTIYF. For the CDR3, the DNA is TGCGCCAGCAGCCAAGATCAATTTCTCTTCTCTGGAAACACCATATATTTT.

This rearrangement joins TRBV6-1 to TRBJ2-7; D remains ambiguous. The CDR3 runs to 10 residues. CDR1 is MNHNS, CDR2 SASEGT, per germline. V dropped 5 bases and J dropped 4 bases, with 3 bases sitting between them. The CDR3 loop is CASSRYEQYF. The CDR3 region has the DNA TGTGCCAGCAGTCGTTACGAGCAGTACTTC.

The rearrangement links TRBV7-8 to TRBJ2-5; D is possibly TRBD1 or TRBD2 (6 bases each). Trimming pared 4 bases from V and 5 bases from J, leaving 14 bases between. This CDR3 has 14 residues. CDR1 SGHVS and CDR2 FQNEAQ come from the germline V gene. This CDR3 is CASSSIIGGETQYF. The CDR3, as DNA: TGTGCCAGCAGCTCGATAATAGGGGGGGAGACCCAGTACTTC.

J is TRBJ2-7 and V is TRBV7-8; 7 bases map to TRBD2. Per germline, CDR1 SGHVS and CDR2 FQNEAQ. The CDR3 loop spans 15 amino acids. The junction had 9 bases not matched to a gene; V was cut back by 4 bases and J by 3 bases. The CDR3 bases are TGTGCCAGCAGCTCGCCGGGACTACCGAGCTACGAGCAGTACTTC. This translates into CASSSPGLPSYEQYF.

The chain has TRBV2 and TRBJ1-1, with D perhaps TRBD1 (5 bases). In germline, CDR1 is SNHLY, CDR2 FYNNEI. The CDR3 extends over 15 amino acids. Trimming cost V 5 bases and J 3 bases, with 16 bases left between them. The CDR3 spells CASSTMGRGDTEAFF. CDR3 in DNA: TGTGCCAGCAGTACTATGGGACGGGGAGACACTGAAGCTTTCTTT.

The chain recombines TRBV5-4 with TRBJ2-7, with D unresolved. The germline V gene encodes CDR1 SGHNT and CDR2 YYREEE (reference sequence). V lost 1 base, J lost 2 bases, and 7 bases lay in between. This CDR3 region has 13 residues. The CDR3 DNA reads TGTGCCAGCAGCTTGAAAGGGACCTACGAGCAGTACTTC. Its translation is CASSLKGTYEQYF.

V is TRBV2 and J is TRBJ1-2; no clear D gene. The germline V and J ends were trimmed by 5 bases and 7 bases, with 14 bases remaining between them. Germline V lookup: CDR1 SNHLY, CDR2 FYNNEI. The CDR3 consists of 13 residues. This CDR3 is CASSLIGISGYTF. For the CDR3, the DNA is TGTGCCAGCAGTCTTATAGGGATTAGTGGCTACACCTTC.

The chain recombines TRBV7-9 with TRBJ1-6; weak D call: TRBD1 (6 bases). CDR3 length: 16 residues. The germline CDR1 and CDR2 sequences are SEHNR and FQNEAQ (reference sequence). Trimming cost V 9 bases and J 7 bases, with 22 bases left between them. The CDR3 region is CASPKTGQLGNSPLHF. CDR3 nucleotides: TGTGCCAGTCCGAAAACTGGACAGTTGGGCAATTCACCCCTCCACTTT.

In its sample, this clone was seen once. The chain is built from TRBV14 and TRBJ1-1; D is perhaps TRBD1 (5 bases). Germline loops: CDR1 SGHDN, CDR2 FVKESK. V was trimmed by 6 bases and J by 8 bases, leaving 16 bases between them. The CDR3 contains 13 residues. CDR3 region: CASSPGAQGEAFF. The CDR3 nucleotides are TGTGCCAGCAGTCCCGGGGCACAAGGGGAAGCTTTCTTT.